The 18 T cell receptor beta chains reported below all come from one sample, sequenced in a study of T cell responses to AZD1222 COVID-19 vaccine. TCRdb's copy holds only in-frame clones and misses some; the assay was immunoSEQ multiplex PCR. This table holds about 57,000 clones, about 90% found once. The material was peripheral blood, obtained on day 0 of AZD1222 vaccination. The receptor set was obtained from an adult in good health.

This chain uses TRBV5-4 with TRBJ2-1, with 11 bases lining up with TRBD2. Trimming cost V 3 bases and J 7 bases; bases outside gene matches: 9. The V gene's germline CDR1 is SGHNT and CDR2 YYREEE (reference sequence). The CDR3 loop spans 16 amino acids. CDR3 protein: CASSSVTSGSLNEQFF. The CDR3 DNA follows: TGTGCCAGCAGCTCCGTAACTAGCGGGAGTCTTAATGAGCAGTTCTTC.

The V gene is TRBV6-6, the J gene TRBJ2-3; 7 bases map to TRBD1. The germline V gene has CDR1 MNHNY and CDR2 SVGAGI (reference sequence). J lost 5 bases, V lost 8 bases, and 7 bases had no gene match. The CDR3 consists of 13 residues. CDR3 loop: CASWRAGGDTQYF. Here the CDR3 DNA reads TGTGCCAGCTGGCGGGCAGGGGGAGATACGCAGTATTTT.

This CDR3 reads CASSSLAGGGEQYF. The CDR3 DNA reads TGTGCCAGCAGCTCACTAGCGGGAGGGGGGGAGCAGTACTTC. The V and J genes are TRBV7-2 and TRBJ2-7, with 13 bases that match TRBD2. The V gene end was trimmed by 4 bases and the J gene end by 7 bases; junction bases not matched to a gene: 4. The CDR3 runs to 14 residues. In germline, CDR1 is SGHTA, CDR2 FQGNSA. Combining the CDR3 with reference TRBV7-2 and TRBJ2-7 gives the whole variable domain GAGVSQSPSNKVTEKGKDVELRCDPISGHTALYWYRQSLGQGLEFLIYFQGNSAPDKSGLPSDRFSAERTGGSVSTLTIQRTQQEDSAVYLCASSSLAGGGEQYFGPGTRLTVT.

Only one count was recorded for this clone. This chain connects TRBV27 to TRBJ2-1, with 10 bases matching TRBD2. Trimming removed 5 bases from V and 4 bases from J; junction bases left unmatched: 14. CDR3 size: 18 residues. CDR1 and CDR2 from the germline V gene are MNHEY and SMNVEV (reference sequence). CDR3 in amino acids: CASSTGTSVAVTYNEQFF. The CDR3 nucleotides are TGTGCCAGCAGTACCGGGACTAGCGTCGCTGTCACTTACAATGAGCAGTTCTTC.

J is TRBJ1-3 and V is TRBV6-5, with D perhaps TRBD1 (5 bases). This CDR3 comprises 14 residues. Trimming cost V 8 bases and J 5 bases, with 16 bases left between them. Germline lookup yields CDR1 MNHEY and CDR2 SVGAGI. The CDR3 DNA reads TGTGCCAGCGGGGTTGGGGGAATGCGAAACACCATATATTTT. This encodes CASGVGGMRNTIYF.

The V gene is TRBV5-1, the J gene TRBJ2-2; D remains unclear. This CDR3 has 16 residues. Germline V CDR1 and CDR2: SGHRS, YFSETQ. V was clipped by 3 bases and J by 4 bases, with 16 bases between them. CDR3 DNA: TGCGCCAGCAGCTACGGGTCGGCCAGTACCACCGGGGAGCTGTTTTTT. Translating it yields CASSYGSASTTGELFF.

The chain has TRBV6-5 and TRBJ2-1, with TRBD1 as a possible D gene (6 bases). V lost 5 bases and J 7 bases, leaving 12 bases between the germline ends. This CDR3 spans 13 amino acids. CDR1 is MNHEY, CDR2 SVGAGI, per germline. CDR3 loop: CASSPGQWNEQFF. DNA of the CDR3: TGTGCCAGCAGTCCGGGACAATGGAATGAGCAGTTCTTC.

This clone occurred a few times. The same CDR3 arises from other DNA sequences in this sample as well. The chain has TRBV7-2 and TRBJ1-1; D not resolved. The CDR3 length is 13 residues. The germline gives CDR1 SGHTA, CDR2 FQGNSA. The V and J ends lost 1 base and 2 bases respectively, with 5 bases between them. CDR3 region: CASSLDLNTEAFF. Here the CDR3 DNA reads TGTGCCAGCAGCTTAGATTTAAACACTGAAGCTTTCTTT.

The CDR3 DNA is TGTGCCTGGAGTGGGCTAGCGGGAACAGATACGCAGTATTTT. Translation gives CAWSGLAGTDTQYF. V gene TRBV30 combines with J gene TRBJ2-3; 9 nucleotides line up with TRBD2. The V and J ends lost 1 base and 3 bases, in that order; junction bases with no gene match: 2. This CDR3 contains 14 residues. CDR1 and CDR2 from the germline V gene are GTSNPN and SVGIG (reference sequence). Supplemented by reference TRBV30 and TRBJ2-3, the full variable domain reads SQTIHQWPATLVQPVGSPLSLECTVEGTSNPNLYWYRQAAGRGLQLLFYSVGIGQISSEVPQNLSASRPQDRQFILSSKKLLLSDSGFYLCAWSGLAGTDTQYFGPGTRLTVL.

Turning to this clone: The junction departs from the called germline gene at one end, perhaps through a read error. This chain links TRBV7-2 with TRBJ2-2; TRBD1 aligns across 8 bases. Germline CDR1 is SGHTA and CDR2 is FQGNSA. CDR3 length: 15 amino acids. This chain's CDR3 is CASSLQGAKTGELFF. In DNA, the CDR3 is TGTGCCAGCAGCTTACAGGGGGCGAAGACCGGGGAGCTGTTTTTT. Drawing the rest from reference TRBV7-2 and TRBJ2-2, the complete variable domain is GAGVSQSPSNKVTEKGKDVELRCDPISGHTALYWYRQSLGQGLEFLIYFQGNSAPDKSGLPSDRFSAERTGGSVSTLTIQRTQQEDSAVYLCASSLQGAKTGELFFGEGSRLTVL.

The chain combines TRBV9 with TRBJ1-1, with TRBD1 identical over 11 bases. CDR1 is SGDLS and CDR2 is YYNGEE in the germline V gene. The CDR3 has 15 amino acids. V was clipped by 3 bases and J by 7 bases; unmatched bases: 8. The CDR3, as DNA: TGTGCCAGCAGCGCATCAGGACAGGGGGCGGGTGAAGCTTTCTTT. Its protein is CASSASGQGAGEAFF.

This clone was seen a few times. J is TRBJ2-7 and V is TRBV18; no reliable D call. Germline V gene sequence: CDR1 KGHSH, CDR2 LQKENI. The CDR3 covers 13 residues. Trimming took off 3 bases at V and 3 bases at J, with 9 bases between the two ends. The CDR3 loop reads CASSPAQNYEQYF. The CDR3 DNA is TGTGCCAGCTCACCGGCACAGAACTACGAGCAGTACTTC.

The chain has TRBV4-1 and TRBJ2-7, with D perhaps matching TRBD1 (5 bases). The V end lost 0 bases, the J end lost 2 bases, and 14 bases lay between the germline ends. CDR3 length equals 16 residues. Germline CDR1 and CDR2: MGHRA and YSYEKL. Here the CDR3 reads CASSQESGPSPYEQYF. CDR3 coding DNA: TGCGCCAGCAGCCAAGAATCAGGGCCCAGCCCCTACGAGCAGTACTTC.

The chain has TRBV28 and TRBJ1-5; no reliable D call. The CDR3 extends over 16 amino acids. Looked up from germline, CDR1 is MDHEN and CDR2 is SYDVKM. Trimming left V 2 bases short and J 0 bases short, with 11 bases between. The CDR3 is CASSLRSATSNQPQHF. The CDR3 region has the DNA TGTGCCAGCAGTTTACGCTCAGCCACTAGCAATCAGCCCCAGCATTTT.

V usage is TRBV19 and J usage is TRBJ2-2; 8 positions match TRBD1. The CDR3 has 16 residues. Trimming at V came to 3 bases and at J to 6 bases, leaving 9 bases not matched to a gene. The germline V gene has CDR1 LNHDA and CDR2 SQIVND (reference sequence). CDR3 coding DNA: TGTGCCAGTAGTATGGGGCGACAGGGGTTTCCCGGGGAGCTGTTTTTT. Its protein product is CASSMGRQGFPGELFF.

CDR3 residues: CASSFQGTGELFF. In nucleotides, the CDR3 is TGTGCCAGCAGCTTCCAGGGCACCGGGGAGCTGTTTTTT. The chain uses TRBV7-9 and TRBJ2-2, with TRBD1 as a possible D gene (5 bases). Germline V gives CDR1 SEHNR, CDR2 FQNEAQ (reference sequence). The CDR3 runs to 13 residues. Deletions cut 3 bases from V and 4 bases from J, with 6 bases between.

In this sample, this clone turned up a few times. The chain links TRBV29-1 to TRBJ2-5; unclear D gene. V lost 4 bases, J lost 1 base, and 13 bases lay in between. Germline V gene data show CDR1 as SQVTM and CDR2 as ANQGSEA. The CDR3 runs to 14 residues. This CDR3 is CSVVPPAGQETQYF. DNA for the CDR3: TGCAGCGTTGTCCCCCCCGCAGGCCAAGAGACCCAGTACTTC.

The gene calls are TRBV7-9 and TRBJ2-1, with unresolved D. This CDR3 contains 14 residues. In germline, CDR1 is SEHNR, CDR2 FQNEAQ (reference sequence). The V gene lost 1 base and the J gene lost 4 bases, with 8 bases spanning the gap. For the CDR3, the DNA is TGTGCCAGCAGCTTAGTGAAAACGTACAATGAGCAGTTCTTC. Its translation: CASSLVKTYNEQFF.